The present entry profiles one T cell receptor beta chain with its context. Antigen specificity is unknown. The data were obtained in a study of CD8 T cells in ankylosing spondylitis. Findings and caveats of the study: Before this, some motif variants had been reported in reactive arthritis synovial fluid and blood. Matched ankylosing spondylitis synovial fluid reportedly contained a significantly enriched population of disease-linked clones. One TCR beta motif, made up of roughly 8 highly homologous variants, appeared characteristic of ankylosing spondylitis blood.

Using quantitative 5'-RACE with molecular barcodes, the authors made TCR beta libraries. Each CDR3 protein gets one entry after TCRdb re-called the 5' RACE reads with MiXCR. Counted here are 200,000 or so distinct CDR3 sequences, about 20% occurring once; the ten biggest clones make up 4.3%. The J segment lost 7 bases and the V segment lost 4 bases, leaving 11 bases of the junction unmatched. Germline V gives CDR1 SGHNT, CDR2 YYREEE (reference sequence). The CDR3 covers 15 residues. The chain has TRBV5-4 and TRBJ2-1, with TRBD2 matching over 7 bases. The sample consisted of blood, either unsorted or a sorted T cell fraction (not recorded which). The receptor was isolated from a male donor under 30 with ankylosing spondylitis or in good health (not recorded which). Here the CDR3 DNA reads TGTGCCAGCAGCGCGGGGTGGGGTAGCGGGAATGAGCAGTTCTTC. Residues: CASSAGWGSGNEQFF.